This is a list of T cell receptor beta chains from one sample in a study of tumor-infiltrating lymphocytes in localized non-small cell lung cancer. Sequencing was performed with immunoSEQ multiplex PCR; in TCRdb, only in-frame clones are kept and a portion is missing. The data contain roughly 7,000 clones, about 67% of them seen just once; the ten biggest clones take up 25% to 35%. The sample consisted of lung tumor tissue. Receptors originate from a human donor with non-small cell lung cancer. The CDR3 runs from the conserved cysteine through the conserved F or W. Fields, in order: D gene, clone size, J gene, V gene, CDR3 DNA, CDR3 protein. D genes are given only for firm matches. Clone sizes are given selectively: once, few, many, or a class where the clone is expanded.

NA | NA | TRBJ1-3 | TRBV19 | TGTGCCAGTCGACAGAACGCTGGAAACACCATATATTTT | CASRQNAGNTIYF
TRBD1 | once | TRBJ2-5 | TRBV29-1 | TGCAGCGTTGAGGGGGACAGGGGACGGGAGACCCAGTACTTC | CSVEGDRGRETQYF
TRBD1 | few | TRBJ2-7 | TRBV27 | TGTGCCAGCAGTTTAGGGGACAGGGTGTACGAGCAGTACTTC | CASSLGDRVYEQYF
TRBD1 | NA | TRBJ1-6 | TRBV18 | TGTGCCAGCTCAAAAGACAGGGTCAATTCACCCCTCCACTTT | CASSKDRVNSPLHF
TRBD1 | NA | TRBJ2-7 | TRBV30 | TGTGCCTGGGAAGACAGGGGCTACGAGCAGTACTTC | CAWEDRGYEQYF
TRBD1 | NA | TRBJ2-1 | TRBV19 | TGTGCCAGTAGTGTGACAGGGGGCAATGAGCAGTTCTTC | CASSVTGGNEQFF
NA | few | TRBJ2-1 | TRBV18 | TGTGCCAGCTCACACCTCCGGGCTGAGGGGGCGGGGTACAATGAGCAGTTCTTC | CASSHLRAEGAGYNEQFF
NA | NA | TRBJ2-5 | TRBV9 | TGTGCCAGCAGCGTAGAGGCGGGGAAAGAGACCCAGTACTTC | CASSVEAGKETQYF
TRBD2 | NA | TRBJ2-3 | TRBV7-2 | TGTGCCAGCAGCTTAAACGCGGGGGGCACAGATACGCAGTATTTT | CASSLNAGGTDTQYF
NA | NA | TRBJ1-3 | TRBV19 | TGTGCCAGTGAAGATGGGCCGAACTCTGGAAACACCATATATTTT | CASEDGPNSGNTIYF
NA | NA | TRBJ2-7 | TRBV2 | TGTGCCAGCATGTTCCAACTACCCTACGAGCAGTACTTC | CASMFQLPYEQYF
TRBD1 | NA | TRBJ2-7 | TRBV7-8 | TGTGCCAGCAGGAGACAGGGGATACGGCCCGAGCAGTACTTC | CASRRQGIRPEQYF
NA | NA | TRBJ2-1 | TRBV19 | TGTGCCAGTACTCTCGGGGACCTGTGGAGAGATGAGCAGTTCTTC | CASTLGDLWRDEQFF
NA | once | TRBJ2-3 | TRBV11-2 | TGTGCCAGCAGCTTAGTGGTTGAGCGAAATACGCAGTATTTT | CASSLVVERNTQYF
NA | NA | TRBJ2-7 | TRBV6-1 | TGTGCCAGCAGCAACCCCGAAGGTTCCTACGAGCAGTACTTC | CASSNPEGSYEQYF
NA | NA | TRBJ2-5 | TRBV11-3 | TGTGCCAGCAGCTTACCCCGGGACTCTAAGCAAGAGACCCAGTACTTC | CASSLPRDSKQETQYF
NA | medium-sized | TRBJ1-2 | TRBV19 | TGTGCCAGTAGTCTCGATGGGGGGAACTTCTATGGCTACACCTTC | CASSLDGGNFYGYTF
NA | NA | TRBJ2-5 | TRBV15 | TGTGCCACCAGCAGAGATCTAGGCAGGGGACCCCAAGAGACCCAGTACTTC | CATSRDLGRGPQETQYF
TRBD2 | NA | TRBJ2-3 | TRBV4-1 | TGCGCCAGCAGCCACAAACTTGATTTTGGCGGGGGGGCAGATACGCAGTATTTT | CASSHKLDFGGGADTQYF
TRBD2 | few | TRBJ2-3 | TRBV4-3 | TGCGCCAGCAGCCCACGGTGGCGGGGGGCCGATACGCAGTATTTT | CASSPRWRGADTQYF
NA | NA | TRBJ1-1 | TRBV2 | TGTGCCACACCACGGCAGGGGTTTTCTTTCTTT | CATPRQGFSFF
TRBD1 | NA | TRBJ2-1 | TRBV4-3 | TGCGCCAGCAGCCAAGATGGTCAGGGGGTTTACAATGAGCAGTTCTTC | CASSQDGQGVYNEQFF
TRBD2 | NA | TRBJ2-3 | TRBV2 | TGTGCCAGCGGTGGGACTAGCGGGTTCACAGATACGCAGTATTTT | CASGGTSGFTDTQYF
NA | NA | TRBJ2-3 | TRBV7-2 | TGTGCCAGCAGTCCTTGGGGTAGCAGCACAGATACGCAGTATTTT | CASSPWGSSTDTQYF
NA | NA | TRBJ1-1 | TRBV14 | TGTGCCAGCAGCCAACCATCGACAGGCAACACTGAAGCTTTCTTT | CASSQPSTGNTEAFF
NA | NA | TRBJ2-1 | TRBV19 | TGTGCCAGTAGTATAAATCGTCGGAATGAGCAGTTCTTC | CASSINRRNEQFF
NA | NA | TRBJ2-5 | TRBV5-6 | TGTGCCAGCAGCTTGGGGGGCCCCGCCCGAGAGACCCAGTACTTC | CASSLGGPARETQYF
NA | NA | TRBJ1-4 | TRBV19 | TGTGCCAGTAGGGACTTAGGGGTGGCCGAAAAACTGTTTTTT | CASRDLGVAEKLFF
NA | once | TRBJ2-7 | TRBV7-2 | TGTGCCAGCAGCAGGGGGGGCGGCTACGAGCAGTACTTC | CASSRGGGYEQYF
NA | NA | TRBJ2-5 | TRBV5-4 | TGTGCCAGCAGCTTTCGGAACCAAGAGACCCAGTACTTC | CASSFRNQETQYF
NA | NA | TRBJ1-1 | TRBV5-1 | TGCGCCAGCAGGGTTGGGCAGGAGAACACTGAAGCTTTCTTT | CASRVGQENTEAFF
TRBD1 | NA | TRBJ2-5 | TRBV7-9 | TGTGCCAGCAGCTTAGGGGGTGGACAGGCAGGGAAGGAGACCCAGTACTTC | CASSLGGGQAGKETQYF
NA | once | TRBJ2-1 | TRBV15 | TGTGCCACCAGTGATCCCTCTACGGGGAACTACAATGAGCAGTTCTTC | CATSDPSTGNYNEQFF
NA | NA | TRBJ1-2 | TRBV4-3 | TGCGCCAGCAGCCAAGACTGGGGCTATGGCTACACCTTC | CASSQDWGYGYTF
NA | NA | TRBJ1-6 | TRBV10-2 | TGCGCCAGCAGTGTTTCCAGCGGAGATTCACCCCTCCACTTT | CASSVSSGDSPLHF
NA | NA | TRBJ2-1 | TRBV18 | TGTGCCAGCTCACCAGCTAGAGGTAACAATGAGCAGTTCTTC | CASSPARGNNEQFF
NA | NA | TRBJ2-2 | TRBV9 | TGTGCCAGCAGCTCTTCGAACACCGGGGAGCTGTTTTTT | CASSSSNTGELFF
NA | NA | TRBJ1-6 | TRBV11-2 | TGTGCCAGCAGCTTGGGTCAGGTTAACTCACCCCTCCACTTT | CASSLGQVNSPLHF
TRBD1 | NA | TRBJ1-6 | TRBV28 | TGTGCCAGCGTACCAGGGGGGCCATATAATTCACCCCTCCACTTT | CASVPGGPYNSPLHF
NA | NA | TRBJ1-2 | TRBV5-5 | TGTGCCAGCAGCTGGGATCAGGGATTTAACTATGGCTACACCTTC | CASSWDQGFNYGYTF
NA | NA | TRBJ2-1 | TRBV9 | TGTGCCAGCAGCGTAGGTTGGGGGGTAAGCTCCTACAATGAGCAGTTCTTC | CASSVGWGVSSYNEQFF
NA | once | TRBJ1-2 | TRBV6-1 | TGTGCCAGCAGGGACAGAGGGGGTGGCTACACCTTC | CASRDRGGGYTF
NA | NA | TRBJ2-7 | TRBV4-2 | TGTGCCAGCAGCCAAGTTTTCCAAAGCGAGCAGTACTTC | CASSQVFQSEQYF
NA | NA | TRBJ2-7 | TRBV5-5 | TGTGCCAGCAGCTTACGAGGGTACGAGCAGTACTTC | CASSLRGYEQYF
TRBD1 | NA | TRBJ2-1 | TRBV7-2 | TGTGCCAGCAGTAAGGACAGGGGCTACAATGAGCAGTTCTTC | CASSKDRGYNEQFF
TRBD1 | few | TRBJ1-5 | TRBV10-3 | TGTGCCATCAGTCCCCGGGACAGCTTCAATCAGCCCCAGCATTTT | CAISPRDSFNQPQHF
NA | few | TRBJ2-5 | TRBV28 | TGTGCCAGCAGTCGCAACAGGGTTTCGGAGACCCAGTACTTC | CASSRNRVSETQYF
TRBD1 | NA | TRBJ2-7 | TRBV19 | TGTGCGCAACAGGGACAGAACTACGAGCAGTACTTC | CAQQGQNYEQYF
TRBD2 | NA | TRBJ2-7 | TRBV2 | TGTGCCAGCAGAATCGGGGGGGCGAGGGAGCAGTACTTC | CASRIGGAREQYF
TRBD1 | few | TRBJ2-7 | TRBV13 | TGTGCCAGCAGCTTAATCCTGGACAGGGGGCGCGAGCAGTACTTC | CASSLILDRGREQYF
NA | NA | TRBJ1-1 | TRBV6-1 | TGTGCCAGCATCGAGGGGAACACTGAAGCTTTCTTT | CASIEGNTEAFF
TRBD1 | NA | TRBJ2-7 | TRBV19 | TGTGCCAGTGCAGACAGGGGGCGAACATACGAGCAGTACTTC | CASADRGRTYEQYF
TRBD1 | NA | TRBJ2-5 | TRBV7-7 | TGTGCTAGCAGCTACACGCAGGGGGCTAGGGAGACCCAGTACTTC | CASSYTQGARETQYF
NA | NA | TRBJ1-1 | TRBV11-1 | TGTGCCAGCAGCTTAGATTGGATAATTAGGGCTTTCTTT | CASSLDWIIRAFF
NA | few | TRBJ1-4 | TRBV6-6 | TGTGCCAGCAGTTACTCCGAAAAACTGTTTTTT | CASSYSEKLFF
NA | NA | TRBJ1-2 | TRBV14 | TGTGCCAGCAGCCCCTTTATACAGGGTCGGGGCGACTATGGCTACACCTTC | CASSPFIQGRGDYGYTF
TRBD2 | NA | TRBJ2-2 | TRBV5-1 | TGCGCCAGCAGCTTGCGGGGGGGAGACACCGGGGAGCTGTTTTTT | CASSLRGGDTGELFF